This entry lists 4 T cell receptor beta chains sequenced from one sample in a study of shared clonotypes between healthy human individuals. Repertoires were generated with immunoSEQ multiplex PCR, while TCRdb's copy carries only in-frame clones and drops some. The repertoire holds roughly 220,000 clones, approximately 65% seen once, with roughly 10% in the top ten. Sequencing was done on a sample of memory CD4+ T cells sorted from blood. The subset: CD45RA-negative fraction. The receptors were gathered from a man under 40 in good health.

The chain joins TRBV5-4 to TRBJ2-2; D call uncertain. V lost 2 bases to trimming and J lost 3 bases, with 17 bases between them. Germline V gene sequence: CDR1 SGHNT, CDR2 YYREEE (reference sequence). This CDR3 comprises 17 residues. DNA of the CDR3: TGTGCCAGCAGCTTACTGAGTGACATAGGGTACACCGGGGAGCTGTTTTTT. This codes for CASSLLSDIGYTGELFF.

This sequence joins TRBV2 and TRBJ1-4; TRBD1 agrees at 7 bases. After removal of 9 bases from V and 2 bases from J, the junction contained 0 bases not matched to a gene. CDR3 length: 12 residues. Germline CDR1 reads SNHLY; CDR2 reads FYNNEI. In nucleotides, the CDR3 is TGTGCCAGGGGACAGACTAATGAAAAACTGTTTTTT. Protein product: CARGQTNEKLFF. The whole variable domain, filled in from reference TRBV2 and TRBJ1-4, reads EPEVTQTPSHQVTQMGQEVILRCVPISNHLYFYWYRQILGQKVEFLVSFYNNEISEKSEIFDDQFSVERPDGSNFTLKIRSTKLEDSAMYFCARGQTNEKLFFGSGTQLSVL.

This clone has more than one count but fewer than ten. The chain employs TRBV5-1 and TRBJ1-2; D is possibly TRBD1 (6 bases). The CDR3 runs to 13 residues. V was shortened by 0 bases and J by 8 bases, with 11 bases between the two germline ends. In germline, CDR1 is SGHRS, CDR2 YFSETQ. For the CDR3, the DNA is TGCGCCAGCAGCTTGGCCGGGACAACCGGCTACACCTTC. It yields the protein CASSLAGTTGYTF.

The chain uses TRBV28 and TRBJ1-1; 7 bases agree with TRBD1. After removal of 3 bases from V and 10 bases from J, the junction contained 11 bases not matched to a gene. The V gene's germline CDR1 is MDHEN and CDR2 SYDVKM. The CDR3 has 14 residues. This chain's CDR3 is CASSFVDRDGRAFF. The CDR3 bases are TGTGCCAGCAGTTTCGTCGACAGGGACGGTCGAGCTTTCTTT.